Below, 9 T cell receptor beta chains from the same sample are listed, as sequenced in a study of T cells after somatic rescue of genetic block (dated by TCRdb to 2019 to 2021). The library was prepared using the immunoSEQ multiplex PCR assay. TCRdb re-hosts the immuneACCESS table, in-frame sequences only. Its copies lack some clones; in the studies checked, an unresolved V gene accounts for under half of them, and the cause for the rest is not known. The table for this sample lists approximately 7,600 clones; 81% of them were counted only once. The ten largest clonotypes hold 20% to 30% of the sample. Sequenced input: peripheral blood mononuclear cells (PBMCs). These receptors came from a boy between 10 and 17 years old.

This clone appeared once. The CDR3 region is CASSPTLAGGPSGRDEQFF. Here the CDR3 DNA reads TGCGCCAGCAGCCCTACGCTAGCGGGAGGGCCCTCCGGGCGGGATGAGCAGTTCTTC. The chain couples TRBV5-1 to TRBJ2-1; 12 nucleotides match TRBD2. CDR3 length: 19 amino acids. V dropped 4 bases and J dropped 8; count of bases not matched to a gene: 19. The germline gives CDR1 SGHRS, CDR2 YFSETQ. The full variable domain, its missing parts supplied by reference TRBV5-1 and TRBJ2-1, is KAGVTQTPRYLIKTRGQQVTLSCSPISGHRSVSWYQQTPGQGLQFLFEYFSETQRNKGNFPGRFSGRQFSNSRSEMNVSTLELGDSALYLCASSPTLAGGPSGRDEQFFGPGTRLTVL.

This clone appeared once. The chain's CDR3 is CASSFLQGAKETQYF. DNA of the CDR3: TGTGCCAGCAGTTTTCTACAGGGGGCTAAAGAGACCCAGTACTTC. V and J are TRBV28 and TRBJ2-5; 9 bases agree with TRBD1. The CDR3 consists of 15 residues. The V gene end was trimmed by 3 bases and the J gene end by 3 bases; junction bases not matched to a gene: 5. CDR1 MDHEN and CDR2 SYDVKM come from the germline V gene.

V and J are TRBV11-2 and TRBJ2-5; no definite D call. Trimming stripped 0 bases from V and 4 bases from J, with 0 bases between. This CDR3 comprises 11 residues. CDR1 is SGHAT, CDR2 FQNNGV, per germline. CDR3 coding DNA: TGTGCCAGCAGCTTAGAAGAGACCCAGTACTTC. It is translated as CASSLEETQYF.

This sequence joins TRBV2 and TRBJ2-5; weak D call: TRBD1 (5 bases). Deletions cut 3 bases from V and 5 bases from J, with 16 bases between. CDR1 and CDR2 (germline): SNHLY, FYNNEI. The CDR3 runs 15 residues. The CDR3, as DNA: TGTGCCAGCAGTGATTGGACAAACGGGTGGGAGACCCAGTACTTC. Protein sequence: CASSDWTNGWETQYF. The whole variable domain, filled in from reference TRBV2 and TRBJ2-5, reads EPEVTQTPSHQVTQMGQEVILRCVPISNHLYFYWYRQILGQKVEFLVSFYNNEISEKSEIFDDQFSVERPDGSNFTLKIRSTKLEDSAMYFCASSDWTNGWETQYFGPGTRLLVL.

The chain uses TRBV7-9 and TRBJ1-3; 7 positions agree with TRBD1. The CDR3 consists of 17 residues. V lost 5 bases to trimming and J lost 7 bases; unmatched junction nucleotides: 17. The germline V gene has CDR1 SEHNR and CDR2 FQNEAQ (reference sequence). The CDR3 here is CASSHTISYRGGNTIYF. The DNA of the CDR3 is TGTGCCAGCAGCCACACAATATCCTACAGGGGTGGGAACACCATATATTTT.

The rearrangement links TRBV27 to TRBJ2-3, with D uncertain. This CDR3 has 14 residues. Germline loops: CDR1 MNHEY, CDR2 SMNVEV (reference sequence). Trimming left V 5 bases short and J 0 bases short, with 9 bases between. The CDR3 region is CASSPLASTDTQYF. The CDR3 region has the DNA TGTGCCAGCAGTCCCCTCGCGAGCACAGATACGCAGTATTTT.

The rearrangement joins TRBV27 to TRBJ2-2; 8 bases are shared with TRBD2. The CDR3 is 13 amino acids. In germline, CDR1 is MNHEY, CDR2 SMNVEV (reference sequence). V shed 5 bases and J 6 bases; nucleotides not matched to a gene: 2. The CDR3 DNA reads TGTGCCAGCAGTGCGACTAGCGCCGGGGAGCTGTTTTTT. It encodes CASSATSAGELFF.

The CDR3 region has the DNA TGTGCCATCAAAAGTAGGGACAGATACACAGATACGCAGTATTTT. This translates into CAIKSRDRYTDTQYF. The chain combines TRBV28 with TRBJ2-3, with 7 nucleotides matching TRBD1. The CDR3 runs 15 residues. V shed 10 bases, J shed 2 bases, and the junction held 12 bases outside the gene matches. CDR1 MDHEN and CDR2 SYDVKM come from the germline V gene.

V and J are TRBV14 and TRBJ2-5, with D uncertain. Per germline, CDR1 SGHDN and CDR2 FVKESK. The CDR3 contains 13 residues. V lost 4 bases and J lost 3, with 9 bases in between. CDR3 protein: CASSPDLEETQYF. CDR3 nucleotides: TGTGCCAGCAGCCCGGATCTTGAAGAGACCCAGTACTTC. The whole variable domain, remainder taken from reference TRBV14 and TRBJ2-5, is EAGVTQFPSHSVIEKGQTVTLRCDPISGHDNLYWYRRVMGKEIKFLLHFVKESKQDESGMPNNRFLAERTGGTYSTLKVQPAELEDSGVYFCASSPDLEETQYFGPGTRLLVL.